The next 22 T cell receptor beta chains were all read from a single sample in a study of CD8 T cells in ankylosing spondylitis. From the 5' RACE reads, TCRdb called clonotypes with MiXCR, one entry per CDR3 protein. The data hold 200,000 to 250,000 distinct CDR3 sequences, with about 11% observed a single time. Sequenced: blood, either unsorted or a sorted T cell fraction (not recorded which). The receptor set was obtained from a male donor with ankylosing spondylitis or in good health (not recorded which).

This clonotype was recorded a few times. The CDR3 DNA reads TGTGCCAGCAGCTTACAGGGGCAGAACACCGGGGAGCTGTTTTTT. It codes for CASSLQGQNTGELFF. This sequence joins TRBV5-5 and TRBJ2-2; 7 bases match TRBD1. This CDR3 region has 15 residues. V trimming: 2 bases; J trimming: 1 base; junction bases outside the gene matches: 2. Per the germline V gene, CDR1 is SGHKS and CDR2 is YYEKEE (reference sequence). Using reference TRBV5-5 and TRBJ2-2 for the parts outside the CDR3, the full variable domain is DAGVTQSPTHLIKTRGQQVTLRCSPISGHKSVSWYQQVLGQGPQFIFQYYEKEERGRGNFPDRFSARQFPNYSSELNVNALLLGDSALYLCASSLQGQNTGELFFGEGSRLTVL.

V and J are TRBV6-5 and TRBJ1-6; D gene uncertain. From germline, CDR1 is MNHEY and CDR2 SVGAGI. This CDR3 is 17 amino acids long. The V end was cut by 3 bases, the J end by 3 bases, with 15 bases between. CDR3 in amino acids: CASSYFLGTNYNSPLHF. In DNA form, the CDR3 reads TGTGCCAGCAGTTATTTCCTCGGAACAAACTATAATTCACCCCTCCACTTT.

V usage is TRBV2 and J usage is TRBJ2-1; 13 bases match TRBD2. The V gene's germline CDR1 is SNHLY and CDR2 FYNNEI. With 6 bases clipped from V and 6 bases from J, the junction kept 2 bases outside the gene matches. The CDR3 has 14 amino acids. CDR3 sequence: CASRTSGGPNEQFF. The CDR3 coding sequence is TGTGCCAGCAGGACTAGCGGGGGGCCCAATGAGCAGTTCTTC.

This clonotype came up a few times. The chain combines TRBV5-1 with TRBJ1-1; a weak D match, TRBD1 (6 bases). V was clipped by 4 bases and J by 4 bases, with 11 bases between them. The CDR3 runs to 13 residues. Germline CDR1 is SGHRS and CDR2 is YFSETQ. The CDR3 DNA reads TGCGCCAGCAGCCCAGGGGTCCCCACTGAAGCTTTCTTT. Translation: CASSPGVPTEAFF.

This clonotype showed up many times. The gene calls are TRBV5-1 and TRBJ1-1, with a tentative D call TRBD1 (5 bases). The CDR3 extends over 14 amino acids. Germline CDR1 reads SGHRS; CDR2 reads YFSETQ. Trimming pared 1 base from V and 4 bases from J, leaving 11 bases between. As DNA, the CDR3 is TGCGCCAGCAGCTTGAGTCAGGGAGGCACTGAAGCTTTCTTT. It is translated as CASSLSQGGTEAFF.

V and J are TRBV9 and TRBJ2-3, with TRBD2 matching over 10 bases. In germline, CDR1 is SGDLS, CDR2 YYNGEE. The CDR3 is 17 amino acids. J lost 4 bases, V lost 3 bases, and 11 bases had no gene match. CDR3 region: CASSARSGLAAADTQYF. The CDR3 nucleotides are TGTGCCAGCAGCGCCCGATCTGGACTAGCGGCGGCAGATACGCAGTATTTT.

This clonotype was observed at least ten times. The chain joins TRBV27 to TRBJ1-6, with D possibly matching TRBD1 (6 bases). The CDR3 consists of 15 residues. Deletions cut 2 bases from V and 10 bases from J, with 15 bases between. The germline CDR1 and CDR2 sequences are MNHEY and SMNVEV (reference sequence). The CDR3 coding sequence is TGTGCCAGCAGTTTAGGGTGGGGGCGCGGATCACCCCTCCACTTT. It yields the protein CASSLGWGRGSPLHF.

This clonotype has a handful of counts. The chain has TRBV11-1 and TRBJ2-1; the D gene could be TRBD1 or TRBD2 (5 bases each). The V gene lost 5 bases and the J gene lost 7 bases, with 18 bases spanning the gap. CDR3 length: 15 amino acids. Germline V gives CDR1 SGHAT, CDR2 FQDESV (reference sequence). The CDR3 loop reads CASSIGTRNVNEQFF. The DNA for the CDR3 is TGTGCCAGCAGCATTGGGACCCGGAATGTAAATGAGCAGTTCTTC. Full variable domain (missing parts from reference TRBV11-1 and TRBJ2-1): EAEVAQSPRYKITEKSQAVAFWCDPISGHATLYWYRQILGQGPELLVQFQDESVVDDSQLPKDRFSAERLKGVDSTLKIQPAELGDSAMYLCASSIGTRNVNEQFFGPGTRLTVL.

In its sample, this clonotype was seen many times. The chain combines TRBV7-2 with TRBJ1-1; D perhaps matches TRBD1 (5 bases). The V end was cut by 5 bases, the J end by 1 base, with 14 bases between. There are 15 residues in the CDR3. CDR1 and CDR2 from the germline V gene are SGHTA and FQGNSA. The CDR3 loop is CASSTSSQGNTEAFF. The CDR3 coding sequence is TGTGCCAGCAGCACGTCCAGTCAGGGGAACACTGAAGCTTTCTTT. The full variable domain, its missing parts supplied by reference TRBV7-2 and TRBJ1-1, is GAGVSQSPSNKVTEKGKDVELRCDPISGHTALYWYRQSLGQGLEFLIYFQGNSAPDKSGLPSDRFSAERTGGSVSTLTIQRTQQEDSAVYLCASSTSSQGNTEAFFGQGTRLTVV.

This clonotype was seen at least ten times. The chain couples TRBV12-3 or TRBV12-4 to TRBJ2-5, with 9 bases lining up with TRBD2. The CDR3 extends over 15 amino acids. The trim removed 3 bases at V and 2 bases at J, leaving 4 bases unmatched. The CDR3 nucleotides read TGTGCCAGCAGTTTCGTAGCGGGGGTGCAAGAGACCCAGTACTTC. It is translated as CASSFVAGVQETQYF.

The rearrangement joins TRBV5-2 to TRBJ2-1; the table's TRBD2 call for D was not verified on the DNA. TRBV5-2 is annotated as a pseudogene. There are 16 residues in the CDR3. The CDR3 nucleotides read TGTGCCAGCAAACCCTCAAGCGGGGGGGCAGGGAATGAGCAGTTCTTC. Translating it yields CASKPSSGGAGNEQFF.

This clonotype was seen only a few times. The chain joins TRBV5-1 to TRBJ2-7, with D perhaps matching TRBD1 (6 bases). V lost 5 bases and J 0 bases, leaving 15 bases between the germline ends. The CDR3 is 15 amino acids. Germline CDR1 SGHRS, CDR2 YFSETQ. The CDR3: CASSTGTGSSYEQYF. CDR3 bases: TGCGCCAGCAGTACAGGGACGGGGAGCTCCTACGAGCAGTACTTC. The whole variable domain, remainder taken from reference TRBV5-1 and TRBJ2-7, is KAGVTQTPRYLIKTRGQQVTLSCSPISGHRSVSWYQQTPGQGLQFLFEYFSETQRNKGNFPGRFSGRQFSNSRSEMNVSTLELGDSALYLCASSTGTGSSYEQYFGPGTRLTVT.

This clonotype was observed at least ten times. V and J are TRBV5-1 and TRBJ1-2; 7 bases match TRBD1. The germline V gene has CDR1 SGHRS and CDR2 YFSETQ. The CDR3 is 13 residues long. The trim removed 5 bases at V and 6 bases at J, leaving 7 bases unmatched. Here the CDR3 reads CASREGGQDGYTF. The CDR3 region has the DNA TGCGCCAGCAGGGAGGGAGGACAGGATGGCTACACCTTC.

This clonotype was detected many times. The J gene is TRBJ2-1, the V gene TRBV29-1; a weak D match, TRBD2 (5 bases). Trimming left V 0 bases short and J 6 bases short, with 18 bases between. CDR3 length: 16 amino acids. Germline assignment: CDR1 SQVTM and CDR2 ANQGSEA. In nucleotides, the CDR3 is TGCAGCGTTGAAGAAGGGAGAGACAAATTTGGCAATGAGCAGTTCTTC. This gives the protein CSVEEGRDKFGNEQFF.

This clonotype was detected a few times. The rearrangement links TRBV28 to TRBJ2-7; tentatively, D is TRBD1 (7 bases). The germline V and J ends were trimmed by 7 bases and 0 bases, with 16 bases remaining between them. There are 15 residues in the CDR3. Germline V lookup: CDR1 MDHEN, CDR2 SYDVKM. The CDR3 loop is CASKIGQDYSYEQYF. The DNA of the CDR3 is TGTGCCAGCAAAATCGGACAGGACTACTCCTACGAGCAGTACTTC.

This clonotype showed up just a few times. The V and J genes are TRBV9 and TRBJ2-7; D not resolved. The CDR3 is 15 amino acids. Germline lookup yields CDR1 SGDLS and CDR2 YYNGEE. The ends were cut back, 4 bases at V and 4 bases at J, with 18 bases in the middle. The CDR3 sequence: CASSPQGLPLYEQYF. The CDR3, as DNA: TGTGCCAGCAGCCCCCAAGGGTTACCCCTTTACGAGCAGTACTTC.

CDR3 sequence: CASSVVGPDTQYF. CDR3 coding DNA: TGTGCCAGCAGCGTAGTAGGGCCAGATACGCAGTATTTT. The rearrangement joins TRBV9 to TRBJ2-3; D remains ambiguous. Trimming left V 0 bases short and J 4 bases short, with 6 bases between. The CDR3 totals 13 residues. Looked up from germline, CDR1 is SGDLS and CDR2 is YYNGEE.

The chain uses TRBV12-5 and TRBJ2-2; D unresolved. V was trimmed by 5 bases and J by 12 bases, leaving 16 bases between them. CDR3 size: 13 residues. Germline CDR1 is LGHNT and CDR2 is FRNRAP. The CDR3 region is CASGPDLGFKLFF. For the CDR3, the DNA is TGTGCTAGTGGTCCGGATCTAGGGTTTAAGCTGTTTTTT.

This clonotype showed up just a few times. The CDR3 reads CASTLDMNTEAFF. The CDR3 DNA follows: TGTGCCAGCACCCTGGACATGAACACTGAAGCTTTCTTT. The chain couples TRBV12-3 or TRBV12-4 to TRBJ1-1; the D gene is possibly TRBD1 (5 bases). CDR3 length equals 13 residues. The V end was cut by 7 bases, the J end by 0 bases, with 9 bases between.

The sample holds many counts of this clonotype. V and J are TRBV20-1 and TRBJ1-1; perhaps TRBD1 as D (5 bases). Per the germline V gene, CDR1 is DFQATT and CDR2 is SNEGSKA (reference sequence). This CDR3 is built from 15 residues. Trimming shortened V by 0 bases and J by 0 bases, and 11 bases separated the two germline ends. In nucleotides, the CDR3 is TGCAGTGCTAGAGATCCCCGACAGATGAACACTGAAGCTTTCTTT. Translating gives CSARDPRQMNTEAFF.

This clonotype was picked up many times. The gene calls are TRBV12-3 or TRBV12-4 and TRBJ1-5; D is perhaps TRBD1 (6 bases). Trimming took 5 bases from V and 5 from J, leaving 13 bases between them. CDR3 length: 14 residues. CDR3 sequence (DNA): TGTGCCAGCAGTCCGGACGGGGGCCATCAGCCCCAGCATTTT. It translates to CASSPDGGHQPQHF.

This clonotype was seen many times. For the CDR3, the DNA is TGTGCCAGCTCACCACCGGAGGGTCGGGACACAGATACGCAGTATTTT. Its protein is CASSPPEGRDTDTQYF. V and J are TRBV18 and TRBJ2-3; TRBD2 might be the D (6 bases). Trimming removed 0 bases from V and 2 bases from J, with 12 bases in between. The CDR3 runs 16 residues. Germline V lookup: CDR1 KGHSH, CDR2 LQKENI.